Listed below are T cell receptor beta chains from one sample, sequenced in a study of T-cell reconstitution after alpha-beta-depleted transplantation in children. TCRdb re-called the PCR reads with MiXCR, one entry per CDR3 protein. The table includes 300,000 or so distinct CDR3 sequences, 9.9% detected once. Sequencing was performed on PBMCs from the stem cell graft donor, taken from the stem cell graft. The source is a human donor who donated a stem cell graft to a child with SCID. Both conserved end residues are part of each CDR3. The D gene is left open where the match is weak. A clone size is listed for some rows: how often the clone was seen (once, few, many), or a class if it is expanded.

TRBJ2-1,TRBD2,15,TRBV5-5,-,TGTGCCAGCAGCTTACGGCTAGCGGAGTACAATGAGCAGTTCTTC,CASSLRLAEYNEQFF
TRBJ2-1,-,12,TRBV2,few,TGTGCCAGCCGCCAGCCGGACGCAGAGCAGTTCTTC,CASRQPDAEQFF
TRBJ1-2,-,17,TRBV20-1,-,TGCAGTGCTAGAGATCCCAACTCCGGGACAAACGGCTATGGCTACACCTTC,CSARDPNSGTNGYGYTF
TRBJ2-2,TRBD1,17,TRBV7-9,many,TGTGCCAGCAGCAAAATATCGACAGGGACGAACACCGGGGAGCTGTTTTTT,CASSKISTGTNTGELFF
TRBJ2-2,TRBD1,19,TRBV6-1,few,TGTGCCAGCAGACCCGGACAGGGGGCGAAGTCGACTAACACCGGGGAGCTGTTTTTT,CASRPGQGAKSTNTGELFF
TRBJ1-2,-,13,TRBV29-1,-,TGCAGCGTTGACCGGGGGGGCATACGTGGCTACACCTTC,CSVDRGGIRGYTF
TRBJ1-2,TRBD1,14,TRBV5-6,many,TGTGCCAGCAGAAACCCGGGACAGAACTATGGCTACACCTTC,CASRNPGQNYGYTF
TRBJ2-5,TRBD2,13,TRBV2,-,TGTGCCAGCGACCGGGGGGGCCAAGAGACCCAGTACTTC,CASDRGGQETQYF
TRBJ2-1,-,15,TRBV5-1,-,TGCGCCAGCAGCTTGGGAGGGCGGGCCTACAATGAGCAGTTCTTC,CASSLGGRAYNEQFF
TRBJ2-1,TRBD2,15,TRBV10-3,-,TGTGCCATCAGTGTCAAACTAGCGGGGGACAATGAGCAGTTCTTC,CAISVKLAGDNEQFF
TRBJ2-7,-,13,TRBV4-1,few,TGCGCCAGCAGTTGGGGACAAGATTACGAGCAGTACTTC,CASSWGQDYEQYF
TRBJ1-5,-,13,TRBV29-1,few,TGCAGCGTTGGGAGCAGGGTTGATCAGCCCCAGCATTTT,CSVGSRVDQPQHF
TRBJ2-2,-,11,TRBV20-1,-,TGCAGTGCTTTGGAGACCGGGGAGCTGTTTTTT,CSALETGELFF
TRBJ2-1,-,15,TRBV12-3/TRBV12-4,-,TGTGCCAGCAGCCCCCGTGGGAGTTCCTACAATGTGCAGTTCTTC,CASSPRGSSYNVQFF
TRBJ2-7,-,15,TRBV5-1,many,TGCGCCAGCAGCTCCACAGGGCAACCTCCATACGAGCAGTACTTC,CASSSTGQPPYEQYF
TRBJ2-7,-,12,TRBV29-1,few,TGCAGCGTTGCAACGGGGGGCGACGAGCAGTACTTC,CSVATGGDEQYF
TRBJ2-7,-,15,TRBV5-1,-,TGCGCCAGCAGCTTGGTCGGGGGCGCGGCCTACGAGCAGTACTTC,CASSLVGGAAYEQYF
TRBJ2-7,-,14,TRBV3-1,-,TGTGCCAGCAGCCAAGATCAAGGATCCTACGAGCAGTACTTC,CASSQDQGSYEQYF
TRBJ1-5,-,15,TRBV20-1,many,TGCAGTGCTAAAGACGTCGCTTTTGGCAATCAGCCCCAGCATTTT,CSAKDVAFGNQPQHF
TRBJ2-1,-,12,TRBV15,-,TGTGCCACCAGTCTAGGCCGAGCGGACAGTATCTTC,CATSLGRADSIF
TRBJ2-3,-,15,TRBV28,many,TGTGCCAGCAGTGGAGAGGGGGGGCGCACAGATACGCAGTATTTT,CASSGEGGRTDTQYF
TRBJ2-1,TRBD2,17,TRBV20-1,-,TGCAGTGCTAGAGATTCCCTAGCGGGGGGCCCATACAATGAGCAGTTCTTC,CSARDSLAGGPYNEQFF
TRBJ2-7,-,14,TRBV2,once,TGTGCCAGCAAGCAGGGGACCTGGGACTACGAGCAGTACTTC,CASKQGTWDYEQYF
TRBJ2-2,-,13,TRBV18,-,TGTGCCAGCTCACCGATAGCCACCGGGGAGCTGTTTTTT,CASSPIATGELFF
TRBJ2-1,TRBD2,17,TRBV18,few,TGTGCCAGCTCACCCGTAGCGGGGGGGCCGAGATACAATGAGCAGTTCTTC,CASSPVAGGPRYNEQFF
TRBJ2-3,-,15,TRBV3-1,few,TGTGCCTCCTGCAAAGTGGTGACATGGACACATACGCAGTATTTT,CASCKVVTWTHTQYF
TRBJ1-1,-,13,TRBV29-1,many,TGCAGCGCGGGCGGGAGTACGAACACTGAAGCTTTCTTT,CSAGGSTNTEAFF
TRBJ2-2,TRBD1,16,TRBV7-6,many,TGTGCCAGCAGCCGCCGGACAGGGACGAACACCGGGGAGCTGTTTTTT,CASSRRTGTNTGELFF
TRBJ1-1,-,14,TRBV20-1,-,TGCAGTGCTAGAGATCCAGGGGCTGTGGCTGAAGCTTTCTTT,CSARDPGAVAEAFF
TRBJ2-3,-,16,TRBV6-5,-,TGTGCCAGCAGTTACAGTGGTCGGGGAAGCACAGATACGCAGTATTTT,CASSYSGRGSTDTQYF
TRBJ2-1,-,15,TRBV3-1,-,TGTGCCACCAGCCAAGTTCAGGGGAATTACAATGAGCAGTTCTTC,CATSQVQGNYNEQFF
TRBJ2-7,-,14,TRBV6-1,few,TGTGCCATCAAACCTGAGGGGTCCAACTACGAGCAGTACTTC,CAIKPEGSNYEQYF
TRBJ1-4,-,15,TRBV6-1,few,TGTGCCAGCAGTGACGGGCCCAGGGTTAATGAAAAACTGTTTTTT,CASSDGPRVNEKLFF
TRBJ2-7,-,13,TRBV7-9,few,TGTGCCAGCAGCTTTCAGGGCGTCGACGGGCAGTACTTC,CASSFQGVDGQYF
TRBJ2-1,TRBD1,17,TRBV5-1,many,TGCGCCAGCAGCCAGTCAGGATGGGACAGAGCATACAATGAGCAGTTCTTC,CASSQSGWDRAYNEQFF
TRBJ2-1,TRBD1,13,TRBV29-1,many,TGCAGCGTTGAGGGACAGTCCTACAATGAGCAGTTCTTC,CSVEGQSYNEQFF
TRBJ2-7,-,16,TRBV19,-,TGTGCCAGTAGTATAGAAAGAGTAAGCGGCTCCTACGAGCAGTACTTC,CASSIERVSGSYEQYF
TRBJ2-1,TRBD2,16,TRBV5-5,many,TGTGCCAGCAAACCGCTACTAGCGGAGTCCTACAATGAGCAGTTCTTC,CASKPLLAESYNEQFF
TRBJ2-4,-,16,TRBV7-9,few,TGTGCCAGCAGCTTAGCGGAGACAGACCGCTTGTACATTCAGTACTTC,CASSLAETDRLYIQYF
TRBJ1-1,TRBD1,18,TRBV10-1,-,TGCGCCAGCAGTGAGGACCGGACAGGTCGAGTGCCGAACACTGAAGCTTTCTTT,CASSEDRTGRVPNTEAFF
TRBJ2-1,TRBD2,17,TRBV7-6,-,TGTGCCAGCAGCCGGCGTCTAGCGGAAAGCTCCTACAATGAGCAGTTCTTC,CASSRRLAESSYNEQFF
TRBJ2-1,TRBD2,14,TRBV3-1,many,TGTGCCAGCAGCCAATTGGGACTAGCAGCTGAGCAGTTCTTC,CASSQLGLAAEQFF
TRBJ2-3,TRBD2,14,TRBV9,many,TGTGCCAGCAGCGTAGCTAGCGGCGCAGATACGCAGTATTTT,CASSVASGADTQYF
TRBJ2-3,TRBD2,16,TRBV5-1,-,TGCGCCAGCACCGCGGTCGGGACTAGGGGAACAGATACGCAGTATTTT,CASTAVGTRGTDTQYF
TRBJ1-5,-,18,TRBV6-5,few,TGTGCCAGCAGTTCTTCCAAGGGGGGGTCGGTGGGCAATCAGCCCCAGCATTTT,CASSSSKGGSVGNQPQHF
TRBJ1-6,-,13,TRBV27,many,TGTGCCAGCAGTACCCGCCCTTGGTCACCCCTCCACTTT,CASSTRPWSPLHF
TRBJ2-7,-,15,TRBV5-1,-,TGCGCCAGCAGCTTGGAGTGGGGAAGCTCCTACGAGCAGTACTTC,CASSLEWGSSYEQYF
TRBJ2-5,TRBD2,13,TRBV20-1,few,TGCAGTGCTAGAGTCGGGAGGCGAGAGACCCAGTACTTC,CSARVGRRETQYF
TRBJ1-2,-,13,TRBV10-3,-,TGTGCCATCAGTGACAGCACTAACTATGGCTACACCTTC,CAISDSTNYGYTF
TRBJ2-2,-,13,TRBV12-3/TRBV12-4,many,TGTGCCAGCAGTTTAAGACTCCCAGTGCAGCTGTTTTTT,CASSLRLPVQLFF
TRBJ2-5,-,13,TRBV12-3/TRBV12-4,-,TGTGCCAGCAGTTTAATGTTGGGGGAGACCCAGTACTTC,CASSLMLGETQYF
TRBJ2-1,TRBD1,16,TRBV12-3/TRBV12-4,few,TGTGCCAGCAGGAAGGGACAGCCGAGCTCCTACAATGAGCAGTTCTTC,CASRKGQPSSYNEQFF
TRBJ2-7,TRBD1,16,TRBV27,few,TGTGCCAGCAGTTCGGTTACGGGACAGGGTCCCAACGAGCAGTACTTC,CASSSVTGQGPNEQYF
TRBJ2-2,-,17,TRBV11-2,-,TGTGCCAGCAGCAGAGCGACGGAATACTACTTTTCCGGGGAGCTGTTTTTT,CASSRATEYYFSGELFF
TRBJ1-1,-,15,TRBV5-1,few,TGCGCCAGCAGCCCGGTAACAGGGACCAACACTGAAGCTTTCTTT,CASSPVTGTNTEAFF